Presented here are 13 T cell receptor beta chains from one specimen sequenced in a study of cytomegalovirus exposure and HLA in healthy donors. Primers for the PCR totalled 60 Vbeta and 13 Jbeta. Sequencing used immunoSEQ multiplex PCR; TCRdb keeps in-frame clones, though not all of them. The table includes fewer than 150,000 clones, roughly 79% detected once. Sequenced input: PBMCs. The receptors were sampled from a man between 25 and 39 years old in good health and CMV-seronegative.

The CDR3 bases are TGTGCCAGCAGTCGAACAGAGAACACTGAAGCTTTCTTT. Translation: CASSRTENTEAFF. The chain combines TRBV28 with TRBJ1-1; no definite D call. The CDR3 runs 13 residues. Looked up from germline, CDR1 is MDHEN and CDR2 is SYDVKM. Trimming pared 5 bases from V and 1 base from J, leaving 8 bases between.

The chain recombines TRBV28 with TRBJ1-2, with TRBD1 matching 9 bases. The ends lost 6 bases at V and 4 bases at J; junction bases unmatched: 15. The CDR3 loop spans 17 amino acids. Per the germline V gene, CDR1 is MDHEN and CDR2 is SYDVKM. The chain's CDR3 is CASRAGTGTQGFYGYTF. DNA of the CDR3: TGTGCCAGCAGGGCCGGGACAGGGACACAGGGCTTCTATGGCTACACCTTC.

V is TRBV5-6 and J is TRBJ2-2; maybe TRBD2 (5 bases). The V and J ends lost 0 bases and 5 bases respectively, with 14 bases between them. CDR1 and CDR2 from the germline V gene are SGHDT and YYEEEE. CDR3 size: 16 residues. CDR3 residues: CASSLVGVMVTGELFF. The CDR3 DNA is TGTGCCAGCAGCTTGGTCGGGGTTATGGTGACCGGGGAGCTGTTTTTT.

The chain joins TRBV4-3 to TRBJ1-5, with a possible D match to TRBD1 (6 bases). V lost 3 bases and J 0 bases, leaving 18 bases between the germline ends. CDR1 LGHNA and CDR2 YSLEER come from the germline V gene. This CDR3 region has 18 residues. The CDR3 spells CASSHLLTGSGSNQPQHF. CDR3 DNA: TGCGCCAGCAGCCATCTACTAACAGGGAGCGGTAGCAATCAGCCCCAGCATTTT.

V is TRBV7-9 and J is TRBJ1-1; D is undetermined. The V gene's germline CDR1 is SEHNR and CDR2 FQNEAQ (reference sequence). V was pared by 6 bases and J by 2 bases, with 13 bases between. There are 14 residues in the CDR3. CDR3 nucleotides: TGTGCCAGCAGTCCATCATTGGGCAACACTGAAGCTTTCTTT. Amino acid sequence: CASSPSLGNTEAFF.

This clone was detected once. The chain combines TRBV7-8 with TRBJ2-2; D is ambiguous. The CDR3 is made up of 15 amino acids. V lost 4 bases, J lost 0 bases, and 9 bases lay in between. CDR1 and CDR2 from the germline V gene are SGHVS and FQNEAQ. The CDR3 coding sequence is TGTGCCAGCAGCTCGTCCGTCGCGAACACCGGGGAGCTGTTTTTT. Encoded protein: CASSSSVANTGELFF.

The chain is built from TRBV7-9 and TRBJ2-1, with 7 positions matching TRBD1. This CDR3 region has 16 residues. V gave up 4 bases and J gave up 8 bases; unmatched junction bases: 14. Looked up from germline, CDR1 is SEHNR and CDR2 is FQNEAQ (reference sequence). CDR3 sequence: CASSSTTRTGDYEQFF. CDR3 nucleotides: TGTGCCAGCAGCTCCACCACTAGGACAGGCGACTATGAGCAGTTCTTC.

The V call is TRBV27, the J call TRBJ2-5, with D perhaps TRBD1 (6 bases). In germline, CDR1 is MNHEY, CDR2 SMNVEV (reference sequence). The CDR3 totals 16 residues. V dropped 2 bases and J dropped 1 base, with 14 bases sitting between them. Written as DNA, the CDR3 is TGTGCCAGCAGTTTAAAGCTAACAGGGCCCCAAGAGACCCAGTACTTC. Translating it yields CASSLKLTGPQETQYF.

CDR3 protein: CASSYGEGNLYEQYF. CDR3 nucleotides: TGTGCCAGCAGTTACGGGGAGGGCAACCTCTACGAGCAGTACTTC. V gene TRBV6-8 combines with J gene TRBJ2-7; 7 bases match TRBD2. The germline V gene has CDR1 MNHGY and CDR2 SAAAGT. The trim removed 2 bases at V and 3 bases at J, leaving 7 bases unmatched. The CDR3 is 15 amino acids.

This sequence joins TRBV28 and TRBJ1-6; 12 positions match TRBD1. Germline CDR1 is MDHEN and CDR2 is SYDVKM. Germline trimming cut 8 bases from V and 10 bases from J; bases unmatched to any gene: 15. The CDR3 totals 17 residues. CDR3 in amino acids: CASGPGDRGLIGSPLHF. The CDR3 nucleotides read TGTGCCAGCGGACCCGGGGACAGGGGGCTTATAGGGTCACCCCTCCACTTT.

The genes are TRBV7-9 and TRBJ2-7, with 9 bases fitting TRBD1. From germline, CDR1 is SEHNR and CDR2 FQNEAQ (reference sequence). J lost 1 base, V lost 0 bases, and 10 bases had no gene match. The CDR3 runs to 18 residues. CDR3 region: CASSLARWRDRESYEQYF. DNA for the CDR3: TGTGCCAGCAGCTTAGCGCGGTGGCGGGACAGGGAATCCTACGAGCAGTACTTC. Combining the CDR3 with reference TRBV7-9 and TRBJ2-7 gives the whole variable domain DTGVSQNPRHKITKRGQNVTFRCDPISEHNRLYWYRQTLGQGPEFLTYFQNEAQLEKSRLLSDRFSAERPKGSFSTLEIQRTEQGDSAMYLCASSLARWRDRESYEQYFGPGTRLTVT.

The J gene is TRBJ2-3, the V gene TRBV27; perhaps TRBD2 as D (5 bases). Germline V gene lookup returns CDR1 MNHEY and CDR2 SMNVEV (reference sequence). V lost 4 bases and J lost 11, with 22 bases in between. The CDR3 contains 15 residues. In DNA form, the CDR3 reads TGTGCCAGCAGTTCCCTAGCTGTTCGGGCCGACCAGCAGTATTTT. Translating gives CASSSLAVRADQQYF.

V gene TRBV19 combines with J gene TRBJ2-3, with D unresolved. The CDR3 spans 13 residues. The V gene's germline CDR1 is LNHDA and CDR2 SQIVND (reference sequence). The V gene lost 7 bases and the J gene lost 0 bases, with 8 bases spanning the gap. This CDR3 reads CASTQTSTDTQYF. CDR3 sequence (DNA): TGTGCCAGTACCCAGACTAGCACAGATACGCAGTATTTT. Complete variable domain (other parts from reference TRBV19 and TRBJ2-3): DGGITQSPKYLFRKEGQNVTLSCEQNLNHDAMYWYRQDPGQGLRLIYYSQIVNDFQKGDIAEGYSVSREKKESFPLTVTSAQKNPTAFYLCASTQTSTDTQYFGPGTRLTVL.